The rows below give T cell receptor beta chains drawn from one sample of a study of identical twins. Using its own MiXCR run on the 5' RACE reads, TCRdb lists one record per CDR3 protein. The sample contains some 500,000 distinct CDR3 sequences, around 15% of which appear only once. This same sample was also part of a study on yellow fever vaccine responses in identical twins.

The sequencing input was CD4+ T cells sorted from blood. These receptors came from a woman aged 18-30 years in good health. The CDR3 runs from the conserved cysteine through the conserved F or W. The order of the fields is J gene, clone size, V gene, D gene, CDR3 protein, CDR3 DNA. A D gene is named only where the DNA matches it firmly. Clone size is shown for a subset of rows, as once, few, many or a class of expanded clone.

J: TRBJ2-1; size: -; V: TRBV10-2; D: TRBD2; CDR3: CASKLSGSSYNEQFF; DNA: TGCGCCAGCAAATTAAGCGGGAGCTCCTACAATGAGCAGTTCTTC
J: TRBJ2-2; size: many; V: TRBV5-1; D: -; CDR3: CASTNTNTGELFF; DNA: TGCGCCAGCACCAACACGAACACCGGGGAGCTGTTTTTT
J: TRBJ1-5; size: -; V: TRBV12-3/TRBV12-4; D: -; CDR3: CASSFGVQRNQPQHF; DNA: TGTGCCAGCAGTTTCGGGGTTCAGCGCAATCAGCCCCAGCATTTT
J: TRBJ2-1; size: -; V: TRBV5-1; D: -; CDR3: CASSLGVGARPYNEQFF; DNA: TGCGCCAGCAGCTTGGGGGTTGGGGCAAGACCCTACAATGAGCAGTTCTTC
J: TRBJ2-4; size: -; V: TRBV10-2; D: TRBD2; CDR3: CASSESGGSDIQYF; DNA: TGCGCCAGCAGTGAGTCCGGGGGGAGCGACATTCAGTACTTC
J: TRBJ2-7; size: -; V: TRBV2; D: -; CDR3: CASSEMGDYEQYF; DNA: TGTGCCAGCAGTGAAATGGGAGACTACGAGCAGTACTTC
J: TRBJ2-3; size: -; V: TRBV4-3; D: TRBD2; CDR3: CASSQTRTSGARGTDTQYF; DNA: TGCGCCAGCAGCCAAACCCGGACTAGCGGCGCTAGGGGCACAGATACGCAGTATTTT
J: TRBJ2-2; size: -; V: TRBV5-1; D: -; CDR3: CASSPKGTSNTGELFF; DNA: TGCGCCAGCAGCCCCAAAGGGACTTCGAACACCGGGGAGCTGTTTTTT
J: TRBJ2-3; size: once; V: TRBV9; D: -; CDR3: CASSSKSGVYTDTQYF; DNA: TGTGCCAGCAGCTCAAAGTCGGGTGTGTATACAGATACGCAGTATTTT
J: TRBJ2-7; size: few; V: TRBV27; D: -; CDR3: CASSFIPINEQYF; DNA: TGTGCCAGCAGCTTTATTCCCATTAACGAGCAGTACTTC
J: TRBJ2-7; size: -; V: TRBV14; D: TRBD1; CDR3: CASSKYGTAISYEQYF; DNA: TGTGCCAGCAGCAAATACGGGACAGCGATTTCCTACGAGCAGTACTTC
J: TRBJ2-1; size: many; V: TRBV2; D: TRBD1; CDR3: CASKELGQGLANEQFF; DNA: TGTGCCAGCAAGGAATTGGGACAGGGCTTAGCCAATGAGCAGTTCTTC
J: TRBJ1-2; size: many; V: TRBV6-1; D: TRBD1; CDR3: CASRAGGQLKPNTF; DNA: TGTGCCAGCAGAGCTGGGGGACAGCTTAAGCCCAACACCTTC
J: TRBJ2-1; size: few; V: TRBV7-9; D: -; CDR3: CASSLYSSDSSYNEQFF; DNA: TGTGCCAGCAGCTTATATAGCTCTGACAGCTCCTACAATGAGCAGTTCTTC
J: TRBJ1-5; size: few; V: TRBV6-1; D: -; CDR3: CASSRTALQPQHF; DNA: TGTGCCAGCAGTCGGACAGCCTTACAGCCCCAGCATTTT
J: TRBJ1-2; size: few; V: TRBV13; D: -; CDR3: CASSPEAGAVTF; DNA: TGTGCCAGCAGCCCCGAGGCAGGGGCGGTCACCTTC
J: TRBJ1-2; size: -; V: TRBV28; D: TRBD1; CDR3: CASSFRGQGRGGYTF; DNA: TGTGCCAGCAGTTTTAGGGGACAGGGTAGAGGGGGCTACACCTTC
J: TRBJ2-7; size: many; V: TRBV7-2; D: -; CDR3: CASSLAETASYEQYF; DNA: TGTGCCAGCAGCTTAGCAGAGACGGCCTCCTACGAGCAGTACTTC
J: TRBJ2-2; size: -; V: TRBV2; D: TRBD1; CDR3: CASSDRVVAGELFF; DNA: TGTGCCAGCAGCGACAGGGTGGTGGCCGGGGAGCTGTTTTTT
J: TRBJ2-2; size: -; V: TRBV4-2; D: TRBD1; CDR3: CASSQAIRQGNTGELFF; DNA: TGTGCCAGCAGCCAAGCCATCCGACAGGGGAACACCGGGGAGCTGTTTTTT
J: TRBJ2-5; size: many; V: TRBV12-3/TRBV12-4; D: TRBD2; CDR3: CASSSSTGPGGQETQYF; DNA: TGTGCCAGCAGTTCTTCAACAGGGCCGGGGGGGCAAGAGACCCAGTACTTC
J: TRBJ2-5; size: -; V: TRBV18; D: -; CDR3: CASSPLGYPQETQYF; DNA: TGTGCCAGCTCACCACTAGGCTACCCCCAAGAGACCCAGTACTTC
J: TRBJ1-1; size: -; V: TRBV6-5; D: TRBD1; CDR3: CASSYSGGATEAFF; DNA: TGTGCCAGCAGTTACTCAGGGGGCGCGACTGAAGCTTTCTTT
J: TRBJ2-1; size: -; V: TRBV30; D: -; CDR3: CAWSGARGAEQFF; DNA: TGTGCCTGGAGTGGGGCAAGGGGCGCCGAGCAGTTCTTC
J: TRBJ1-1; size: few; V: TRBV29-1; D: -; CDR3: CSVSGVGTEAFF; DNA: TGCAGCGTTTCAGGGGTAGGGACTGAAGCTTTCTTT
J: TRBJ2-7; size: many; V: TRBV20-1; D: -; CDR3: CSAIGSSYEQYF; DNA: TGCAGTGCGATCGGTAGCTCCTACGAGCAGTACTTC
J: TRBJ2-7; size: -; V: TRBV2; D: TRBD1; CDR3: CASRETSTGGYEQYF; DNA: TGTGCCAGCAGAGAAACGTCGACAGGGGGCTACGAGCAGTACTTC
J: TRBJ2-1; size: -; V: TRBV15; D: -; CDR3: CATSRARSGHEQFF; DNA: TGTGCCACCAGCAGAGCCCGATCCGGCCATGAGCAGTTCTTC
J: TRBJ2-3; size: few; V: TRBV28; D: -; CDR3: CASSLRRMQYF; DNA: TGTGCCAGCAGTTTACGGAGGATGCAGTATTTT
J: TRBJ2-1; size: few; V: TRBV6-5; D: -; CDR3: CASSSLSSGANNEQFF; DNA: TGTGCCAGCAGTTCCTTGTCCAGCGGAGCGAACAATGAGCAGTTCTTC
J: TRBJ2-1; size: -; V: TRBV2; D: -; CDR3: CASRDDPLGQFF; DNA: TGTGCCAGCAGGGATGACCCTTTGGGGCAGTTCTTC
J: TRBJ2-3; size: many; V: TRBV15; D: TRBD2; CDR3: CATSRELAGGGDTQYF; DNA: TGTGCCACCAGCAGAGAACTAGCGGGAGGAGGAGATACGCAGTATTTT
J: TRBJ2-2; size: -; V: TRBV4-2; D: TRBD2; CDR3: CASLAGLAANTGELFF; DNA: TGTGCCAGTCTAGCAGGACTAGCGGCGAACACCGGGGAGCTGTTTTTT
J: TRBJ2-7; size: many; V: TRBV5-1; D: -; CDR3: CASSLDGGQSYEQYF; DNA: TGCGCCAGCAGCTTGGACGGGGGGCAGTCCTACGAGCAGTACTTC
J: TRBJ2-1; size: -; V: TRBV5-4; D: -; CDR3: CASSLVGLATTIHYNEQFF; DNA: TGTGCCAGCAGCTTGGTGGGGTTGGCTACCACAATCCACTACAATGAGCAGTTCTTC
J: TRBJ2-1; size: many; V: TRBV5-1; D: TRBD1; CDR3: CASSLEGAVIKNEQFF; DNA: TGCGCCAGCAGCTTGGAGGGGGCGGTAATAAAGAATGAGCAGTTCTTC
J: TRBJ2-5; size: few; V: TRBV14; D: -; CDR3: CASSQGKGETQYF; DNA: TGTGCCAGCAGCCAGGGTAAAGGGGAGACCCAGTACTTC
J: TRBJ2-7; size: few; V: TRBV21-1; D: -; CDR3: CASSSQPRSSYEQYF; DNA: TGTGCCAGCAGCAGTCAACCCAGGAGCTCCTACGAGCAGTACTTC
J: TRBJ2-7; size: few; V: TRBV28; D: -; CDR3: CASSPPSAEQYF; DNA: TGTGCCAGCAGTCCCCCTTCCGCCGAGCAGTACTTC
J: TRBJ2-1; size: few; V: TRBV3-1; D: TRBD2; CDR3: CASSQVGLAGGVGNEQFF; DNA: TGTGCCAGCAGCCAAGTAGGACTAGCGGGAGGCGTTGGAAATGAGCAGTTCTTC
J: TRBJ2-2; size: -; V: TRBV10-3; D: -; CDR3: CAITEVANTGELFF; DNA: TGTGCCATCACCGAGGTCGCGAACACCGGGGAGCTGTTTTTT
J: TRBJ2-7; size: -; V: TRBV4-3; D: TRBD2; CDR3: CASSPRLAGGRGHEQYF; DNA: TGCGCCAGCAGCCCGCGGCTAGCGGGAGGCCGGGGCCACGAGCAGTACTTC
J: TRBJ1-5; size: -; V: TRBV6-1; D: -; CDR3: CASSPGATLNQPQHF; DNA: TGTGCCAGCAGTCCGGGGGCGACACTTAATCAGCCCCAGCATTTT
J: TRBJ2-2; size: many; V: TRBV12-3/TRBV12-4; D: TRBD1; CDR3: CASSWDRNTGELFF; DNA: TGTGCCAGCAGTTGGGACAGGAACACCGGGGAGCTGTTTTTT
J: TRBJ2-1; size: -; V: TRBV20-1; D: -; CDR3: CSAPRDTSTNEQFF; DNA: TGCAGTGCACCGCGGGATACTAGCACCAATGAGCAGTTCTTC
J: TRBJ2-3; size: few; V: TRBV6-5; D: -; CDR3: CASSYRNSLTDTQYF; DNA: TGTGCCAGCAGTTACAGGAACAGCCTCACAGATACGCAGTATTTT
J: TRBJ2-1; size: -; V: TRBV20-1; D: TRBD2; CDR3: CSARSGNYYNEQFF; DNA: TGCAGTGCTAGAAGCGGGAATTATTACAATGAGCAGTTCTTC
J: TRBJ2-3; size: -; V: TRBV10-3; D: TRBD2; CDR3: CAIRSTGLAGGEDTQYF; DNA: TGTGCCATCAGATCAACCGGACTAGCGGGAGGTGAAGATACGCAGTATTTT
J: TRBJ1-4; size: -; V: TRBV25-1; D: -; CDR3: CASRAVRGGEKLFF; DNA: TGTGCCAGCAGAGCCGTTAGGGGTGGAGAAAAACTGTTTTTT
J: TRBJ1-5; size: -; V: TRBV2; D: TRBD1; CDR3: CASTPGQGYQPQHF; DNA: TGTGCCAGCACCCCGGGACAGGGTTATCAGCCCCAGCATTTT
J: TRBJ2-5; size: few; V: TRBV5-6; D: -; CDR3: CASSPPGPWSGTQYF; DNA: TGTGCCAGCAGCCCTCCGGGTCCCTGGAGCGGGACCCAGTACTTC
J: TRBJ2-3; size: few; V: TRBV27; D: -; CDR3: CASTDTDTQYF; DNA: TGTGCCAGCACTGACACAGATACGCAGTATTTT
J: TRBJ2-3; size: few; V: TRBV7-9; D: -; CDR3: CASSLRAGKLDTQYF; DNA: TGTGCCAGCAGCTTGAGGGCAGGGAAATTGGATACGCAGTATTTT
J: TRBJ1-1; size: few; V: TRBV18; D: -; CDR3: CASSHSQGEEEAFF; DNA: TGTGCCAGCTCACACTCACAGGGAGAAGAAGAAGCTTTCTTT
J: TRBJ2-3; size: -; V: TRBV2; D: TRBD1; CDR3: CASRETGLNTDTQYF; DNA: TGTGCCAGCAGGGAGACAGGGCTCAACACAGATACGCAGTATTTT